The entry below describes one T cell receptor (beta chain). The antigen remains unidentified. This record belongs to a study of cytomegalovirus exposure and HLA in healthy donors. Study at large: A prior study identified 110 million or so unique TCR beta sequences from 200 million or so T cells.

The PCR contained 60 Vbeta and 13 Jbeta primers. TCRdb's table, derived via immunoSEQ multiplex PCR, lists solely in-frame clones and lacks some. The sample lists about 100,000 clones; around 72% were seen once. Findings of the study overall: There were a few CMV-associated chains whose specificity for CMV antigens was confirmed in vitro. There were reportedly fewer N-insertions in an Asian-associated ancestry cluster than the approximately 700-donor mean, in a later analysis.

This clonotype was sampled from a male donor in good health and CMV-seropositive. The sample comprised PBMCs.

CDR3 amino acids: CASSLEPQQPLHF. The CDR3 DNA follows: TGCGCCAGCAGCTTGGAACCCCAACAACCCCTCCACTTT. The chain couples TRBV5-1 to TRBJ1-6; D is unresolved. CDR1 is SGHRS and CDR2 is YFSETQ in the germline V gene. This CDR3 region has 13 residues. V lost 0 bases and J lost 12, with 10 bases in between.